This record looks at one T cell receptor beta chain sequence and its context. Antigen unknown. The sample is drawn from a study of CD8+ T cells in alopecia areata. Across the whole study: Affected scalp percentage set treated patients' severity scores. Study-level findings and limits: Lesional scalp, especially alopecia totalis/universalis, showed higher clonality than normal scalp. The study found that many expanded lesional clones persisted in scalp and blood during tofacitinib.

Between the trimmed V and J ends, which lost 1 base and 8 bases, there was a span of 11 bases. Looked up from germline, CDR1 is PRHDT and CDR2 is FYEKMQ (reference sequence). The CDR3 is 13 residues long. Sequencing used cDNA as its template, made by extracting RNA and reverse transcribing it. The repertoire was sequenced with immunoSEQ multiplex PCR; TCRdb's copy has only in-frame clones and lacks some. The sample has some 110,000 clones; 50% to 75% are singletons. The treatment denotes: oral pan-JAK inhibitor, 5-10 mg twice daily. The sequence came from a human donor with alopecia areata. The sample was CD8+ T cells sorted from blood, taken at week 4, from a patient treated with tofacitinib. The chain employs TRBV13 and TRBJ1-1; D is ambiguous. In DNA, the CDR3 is TGTGCCAGCAGCTTAGAGTCCGGGGTAGAAGCTTTCTTT. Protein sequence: CASSLESGVEAFF.